One TCR beta chain is described in this entry. Its antigen is currently not known. No much larger clonotype is one base removed from it; base qualities were not supplied. The donors were healthy, HIV-negative adults with no recently reported acute infections or vaccinations. All donors were Caucasian adults living in Nashville, Tennessee, USA. Magnetic negative selection was used to enrich CD4+ T cells, after which naive cells were positively selected on CD45RA and the negative fraction became the memory subset. After blood collection by leukapheresis, PBMCs were isolated using Ficoll-Histopaque density gradient centrifugation and then cryopreserved in the vapor phase of liquid nitrogen. Purity and quantity of every magnetically sorted T cell population were checked by analytical flow cytometry. Each sorted fraction had its genomic DNA isolated and then quantified by UV absorbance on a Nanodrop 2000c.

This sample stems from a study of shared clonotypes between healthy human individuals (TCRdb year 2020). Broadly, across the study: The cohort included a few men and a couple of women between 18 and 49 years of age. To estimate repertoire size and how much clonotypes are shared between individuals, the study performed deep sequencing of blood TCR repertoires from roughly five healthy adults. Per donor, leukapheresis produced somewhere between about 0.85 and 10 billion PBMCs. Libraries were prepared and TCR repertoires were sequenced by different laboratories using diverse techniques, in order to increase sequencing depth and limit assay-specific biases. For each donor, three plates each were used for CD4 naive and CD4 memory, two plates were used for CD8 naive, and one plate was used for CD8 memory. Points the paper makes about the study in general: Compared with non-shared clonotypes, the clonotypes found in all four sorted-subset donors had higher generation probabilities. Incomplete sequencing was indicated by rarefaction of sorted-subset datasets, despite the large sequencing depth. Because the study included a small number of donors, the genetic and exposure-history diversity represented was limited. Larger estimated clonotype richness was generally found for naive subsets than for memory subsets. Based on pairwise subsampling, the degree of clonotype sharing among donors was expected to be affected by sequencing depth. Sharing across a handful of donors was observed for approximately 5% of naive CD4, about 3.2% of naive CD8, over 2% of memory CD4, and approximately 0.41% of memory CD8 clonotypes. Sampling was restricted to blood, and TCR repertoires in tissue are likely to differ from TCR repertoires in blood.

Using the deep immunoSEQ assay, multiplex PCR amplified TCR CDR3 regions from genomic DNA. Extracted genomic DNA from each cell subset was distributed evenly across all wells of several immunoSEQ 96-well plates, and each plate was treated as a replicate. Each replicate PCR for sorted subsets received 200 ng genomic DNA, equal to about 30,000 T cell genomes. Purified libraries were measured with a Qubit 3.0 fluorometer, size-checked on a Bioanalyzer 2100, and measured again with the KAPA Library Quantification kit. Each immunoSEQ 96-well plate was sequenced on its own single-read 150-cycle Illumina NextSeq 550 flow cell. Per the original workflow: Because only junctional sequences without quality scores were contained in the immunoSEQ output, filtering matching that applied to full-length reads could not be performed. To assign V/J genes and CDR3, sequences were annotated against IMGT germline references using PyIR, a Python wrapper for IgBLAST v1.9. Reads with weak V/J assignments (E-value above 1e-6), missing CDR3, stop codons, out-of-frame junctions, or ambiguous translated residues were removed. A V3J clonotype was defined by an identical inferred V gene, J gene, and CDR3 amino acid sequence. Percentage overlap between repertoires was computed as shared unique clonotypes divided by the size of the smaller repertoire. Richness of each repertoire was evaluated using RTK rarefaction, the Chao1 estimator, and Recon v2.1 estimates of unobserved clonotypes. For all TCRbeta clonotypes obtained by the gDNA method from a few donors, generation probabilities were computed with OLGA. The clones in this table, taken by TCRdb from immuneACCESS, are in-frame only. Not every clone is retained; where verified, under half of the shortfall comes from an unresolved V gene, and the cause of the rest is unknown. That table gives V, J and clone size, and the DNA gave D and trimming. This sample holds roughly 760,000 clones; 74% were observed only once. The ten biggest clones cover less than 2% of the sample.

V has 1 base trimmed and J has 2 bases trimmed; junction bases matching no gene number 10. There are 18 amino acids in the CDR3, from cysteine to phenylalanine inclusive. The sequence is cut down to CDR3 DNA, 54 bases in frame from base 1. Sequences LGHNA (CDR1) and YNFKEQ (CDR2) are obtained from the germline V gene. This sequence uses TRBV4-2 and TRBJ2-1; TRBD1 lines up with 8 middle nucleotides. The origin of this receptor is a woman aged 25 to 39 in good health. The sample consisted of memory CD4+ T cells sorted from blood. This specimen's cell subset or site label, per the study, means: CD45RA-negative fraction. The nucleotide sequence reads TGTGCCAGCAGCCAAGCTGGGACAGGATCTGATCCCTACAATGAGCAGTTCTTC. This yields the protein CASSQAGTGSDPYNEQFF.